Listed below are T cell receptor beta chains from one sample, sequenced in a study of siplizumab effects on memory and regulatory T cells. The table came from immunoSEQ multiplex PCR; TCRdb's copy has only in-frame clones and leaves some out. The sample consists of some 87,000 clones, around 89% of them appearing once. What was sequenced was CD4+ T cells sorted from blood. The receptors shown here come from a human donor in good health. The CDR3 runs from the conserved cysteine through the conserved F or W. D genes are given only for firm matches. Clone size is shown for a subset of rows, as once, few, many or a class of expanded clone.

D gene	clone size	V gene	J gene	CDR3 DNA	CDR3 protein
NA	NA	TRBV5-1	TRBJ2-2	TGCGCCAGCAGGACGTCTACAAACACCGGGGAGCTGTTTTTT	CASRTSTNTGELFF
NA	NA	TRBV19	TRBJ1-5	TGTGCCAGTAGTATGGCAGACGCGGCGACTCAGCCCCAGCATTTT	CASSMADAATQPQHF
NA	NA	TRBV27	TRBJ2-5	TGTGCCAGCAGTGCGGAGACCCAGTACTTC	CASSAETQYF
NA	once	TRBV6-6	TRBJ2-5	TGTGCCAGCAGTTACAACCTAGGAGGACAAGAGACCCAGTACTTC	CASSYNLGGQETQYF
TRBD2	many	TRBV7-7	TRBJ2-1	TGTGCTAGCAGTCCGCTGGGGAGGGAGGGTGAGCAGTTCTTC	CASSPLGREGEQFF
TRBD1	few	TRBV9	TRBJ1-5	TGTGCCAGCAGCGTAGGGGGACAGGGGTCTGATCAGCCCCAGCATTTT	CASSVGGQGSDQPQHF
TRBD2	NA	TRBV7-2	TRBJ2-1	TGTGCCAGCCTCCGCGGGAGGGGTACAGACAATGAGCAGTTCTTC	CASLRGRGTDNEQFF
NA	NA	TRBV19	TRBJ1-4	TGTGCCAGTAGTTATGCAACTAATGAAAAACTGTTTTTT	CASSYATNEKLFF
TRBD2	NA	TRBV15	TRBJ2-2	TGTGCCACCAGCAGAGTTGCTAGCGGGAGCGCAAGGACCGGGGAGCTGTTTTTT	CATSRVASGSARTGELFF
NA	NA	TRBV30	TRBJ1-5	TGTGCCTGGAGTGTAGGGGGGGATTGGCAGCCCCAGCATTTT	CAWSVGGDWQPQHF
NA	NA	TRBV7-3	TRBJ1-2	TGTGCCAGCAGCTTCCGAGGGGCAGGGTATGGCTACACCTTC	CASSFRGAGYGYTF
NA	NA	TRBV6-5	TRBJ1-5	TGTGCCAGCAGACGCACAAATAGCAATCAGCCCCAGCATTTT	CASRRTNSNQPQHF
NA	NA	TRBV2	TRBJ2-5	TGTGCCAGCAGTGAAACAGCCTTAGAGACCCAGTACTTC	CASSETALETQYF
TRBD2	NA	TRBV7-2	TRBJ2-3	TGTGCCAGCAGCTTATACGGGACTATGGATACGCAGTATTTT	CASSLYGTMDTQYF
NA	NA	TRBV7-2	TRBJ2-5	TGTGCCAGCAGCCCAGCCTCAGAGACCCAGTACTTC	CASSPASETQYF
NA	NA	TRBV2	TRBJ2-2	TGTGCCAGTCAATCTCCGGACTACGCGAACACCGGGGAGCTGTTTTTT	CASQSPDYANTGELFF
NA	NA	TRBV30	TRBJ2-7	TGTGCCTGGAGTGAAGACAGCTCCTACGAGCAGTACTTC	CAWSEDSSYEQYF
NA	NA	TRBV6-1	TRBJ2-7	TGTGCCATTGCCAGGGGACTCTACGAGCAGTACTTC	CAIARGLYEQYF
NA	NA	TRBV6-5	TRBJ1-1	TGTGCCAGCAGTTACTCGGTGATCGCTGAAGCTTTCTTT	CASSYSVIAEAFF
TRBD2	NA	TRBV5-1	TRBJ2-1	TGCGCCAGCAGCCTCGGACTAGCGGGAGGGTCCCAGTTCTTC	CASSLGLAGGSQFF
NA	few	TRBV2	TRBJ2-5	TGTGCCACCAAGATAGGAGAGACCCAGTACTTC	CATKIGETQYF
TRBD2	NA	TRBV10-2	TRBJ2-1	TGCGCCAGCAAGCGAACTAGCGGGAGGGTCACCTACAATGAGCAGTTCTTC	CASKRTSGRVTYNEQFF
TRBD1	NA	TRBV7-2	TRBJ2-7	TGTGCCAGCAGCTTTCAGACAGGGGCCTACGAGCAGTACTTC	CASSFQTGAYEQYF
TRBD1	NA	TRBV7-3	TRBJ2-7	TGTGCCAGCAGCCGACAGGGCTCCTACGAGCAGTACTTC	CASSRQGSYEQYF
NA	NA	TRBV12-5	TRBJ1-1	TGTGCTAGTGGTTTGGACTGGGGAGGAACGGAGGTAGGCACTGAAGCTTTCTTT	CASGLDWGGTEVGTEAFF
NA	NA	TRBV2	TRBJ1-1	TGTGCCAGCAGTGAATTGGACACTTGGAACACTGAAGCTTTCTTT	CASSELDTWNTEAFF
TRBD1	NA	TRBV11-2	TRBJ1-2	TGTGCCAGCAGCCCCAGGACAGGATTGATCTATGGCTACACCTTC	CASSPRTGLIYGYTF
NA	NA	TRBV18	TRBJ2-3	TGTGCCAGCTCACCGGAACAGTTCGAGGGAGATACGCAGTATTTT	CASSPEQFEGDTQYF
NA	few	TRBV4-1	TRBJ1-2	TGCGCCAGCAGCCAGGGGATGAATGGGCCAGACTCCTCGGCTGGCTACACCTTC	CASSQGMNGPDSSAGYTF
TRBD2	NA	TRBV2	TRBJ2-2	TGTGCCAGCATGCCGGGACTAGCGGGAGGGACAGGCACCGGGGAGCTGTTTTTT	CASMPGLAGGTGTGELFF
TRBD1	NA	TRBV5-8	TRBJ2-7	TGTGCCAGTTCGGACAGGGCCTACGAGCAGTACTTC	CASSDRAYEQYF
TRBD2	NA	TRBV7-9	TRBJ2-1	TGTGCCAGCAGCGCCACTAGCGGGAGTTCTAATGAGCAGTTCTTC	CASSATSGSSNEQFF
TRBD2	NA	TRBV10-1	TRBJ2-7	TGCGCCAGCCCTGGGACTAGCGGGAGGTCGAAGTCCTACGAGCAGTACTTC	CASPGTSGRSKSYEQYF
NA	NA	TRBV5-6	TRBJ2-7	TGTGCCAGCAGCCCCGGAGGCCGTTCCTACGAGCAGTACTTC	CASSPGGRSYEQYF
NA	NA	TRBV6-5	TRBJ2-7	TGTGCCAGCAGTCGTACGACAGATTACGAGCAGTACTTC	CASSRTTDYEQYF
NA	NA	TRBV18	TRBJ1-1	TGTGCCAGCTCACAAAATTCAGGGGAGGCGAACACTGAAGCTTTCTTT	CASSQNSGEANTEAFF
NA	NA	TRBV28	TRBJ1-1	TGTGCCAGCAGTTCCGGGGGCGCTATGAACACTGAAGCTTTCTTT	CASSSGGAMNTEAFF
TRBD1	NA	TRBV27	TRBJ1-1	TGTGCCAGCAGTAACACAGGGGGCTGGGGCACTGAAGCTTTCTTT	CASSNTGGWGTEAFF
TRBD2	NA	TRBV5-4	TRBJ2-5	TGTGCCAGCAGCTTGACTAGCGGGAGTTTGTCAGAGACCCAGTACTTC	CASSLTSGSLSETQYF
NA	NA	TRBV30	TRBJ1-6	TGTGCCTGGAGTGTAGTATGGGGGCGAATTAATTCACCCCTCCACTTT	CAWSVVWGRINSPLHF
TRBD1	few	TRBV29-1	TRBJ1-4	TGCAGCGTAAGGGACAGACTGATTGAAAAACTGTTTTTT	CSVRDRLIEKLFF
NA	NA	TRBV14	TRBJ2-7	TGTGCCAGCAGCCAATGGGTAGGGGCCACCTCCTACGAGCAGTACTTC	CASSQWVGATSYEQYF
NA	NA	TRBV11-2	TRBJ2-5	TGTGCCAGCAGGTGGGGGGGCGAGACCCAGTACTTC	CASRWGGETQYF
NA	NA	TRBV5-1	TRBJ2-5	TGCGCCAGCAGCCCGGGAGACCAAGAGACCCAGTACTTC	CASSPGDQETQYF
NA	NA	TRBV9	TRBJ2-5	TGTGCCAGCAGCGTACTTGGAGGGCCCCAAGAGACCCAGTACTTC	CASSVLGGPQETQYF
NA	NA	TRBV9	TRBJ2-3	TGTGCCAGCAGCGTGAGGGTTTCTAGTTTTGGGGGGGATACGCAGTATTTT	CASSVRVSSFGGDTQYF
TRBD1	once	TRBV10-3	TRBJ1-6	TGTGCCACCGAACAGGGGGCGAATTCACCCCTCCACTTT	CATEQGANSPLHF
NA	NA	TRBV19	TRBJ2-3	TGTGCCAGTAGTATAGAACTGGGGACCACAGATACGCAGTATTTT	CASSIELGTTDTQYF
TRBD2	NA	TRBV18	TRBJ2-7	TGTGCCAGCTCACCGGGACTAGCGGGGCCATACGAGCAGTACTTC	CASSPGLAGPYEQYF
TRBD1	NA	TRBV9	TRBJ2-7	TGTGCCAGCAGCGACCGGGACAGGGGCTACGAGCAGTACTTC	CASSDRDRGYEQYF